Sequencing of this T cell receptor (beta chain) was carried out in a study of blood T cells in healthy people across ages. With a J-beta primer mix and a sample-barcoded 5' primer, a second PCR ran about 6 to 11 cycles. TCRdb ran MiXCR on the 5' RACE reads and lists one entry per CDR3 protein. Of about 1.5 million distinct CDR3 sequences detected, approximately 42% appear once; the ten largest clones hold less than 5%. Germline CDR1 and CDR2: MGHRA and YSYEKL. The length of the CDR3 is 14 residues. V lost 3 bases, J lost 9 bases, and 15 bases lay in between. The chain has TRBV4-1 and TRBJ2-1; D tentatively reads TRBD1 or TRBD2 (5 bases each). Sequencing input: blood. This TCR came from a woman under 30 in good health. The DNA of the CDR3 is TGCGCCAGCAGCCAGGGGCGGTTAGGGAGTGAGCAGTTCTTC. Residues: CASSQGRLGSEQFF.